Listed below are T cell receptor beta chains from one sample, sequenced in a study of glioma-infiltrating T cells. TCRdb reanalysed the multiplex PCR reads using MiXCR and keeps one entry per CDR3 protein. This sample has 100,000 to 150,000 distinct CDR3 sequences, with about 22% found just once. Sequencing input: glioma tissue, nonneoplastic brain tissue, or PBMCs (not recorded which). Every receptor here comes from a human donor with low-grade glioma or glioblastoma, undergoing nonglioma brain surgery, or in good health (not recorded which). Each CDR3 is given with its conserved first and last residue. A D gene is named only where the DNA matches it firmly. Some rows have no size entry. The others give once, few or many, or a class for an expanded clone.

cdr3_nt: TGTGCCACCAGCAGAGATCGGGGGACCGCCGAGACCCAGTACTTC
cdr3_aa: CATSRDRGTAETQYF
clone_size: many
d_call: .
v_call: TRBV15
j_call: TRBJ2-5

cdr3_nt: TGTGCCAGCAATGCCAGGCCGGGACAGGGCTTTTGGTCGAATGAGCAGTTCTTC
cdr3_aa: CASNARPGQGFWSNEQFF
clone_size: few
d_call: TRBD1
v_call: TRBV6-1
j_call: TRBJ2-1

cdr3_nt: TGCAGTGCTAGAGACCCTGCGGACACCTACACCTTC
cdr3_aa: CSARDPADTYTF
clone_size: .
d_call: .
v_call: TRBV20-1
j_call: TRBJ1-2

cdr3_nt: TGTGCCAGCAGCCCACGGTATGACTCACCCCTCCACTTT
cdr3_aa: CASSPRYDSPLHF
clone_size: few
d_call: .
v_call: TRBV11-2
j_call: TRBJ1-6

cdr3_nt: TGCGCCAGCAGTGAGCGGGCAGATACGCAGTATTTT
cdr3_aa: CASSERADTQYF
clone_size: few
d_call: .
v_call: TRBV10-1
j_call: TRBJ2-3

cdr3_nt: TGTGCCAGCAGCTTAGAACAGGGGAGTGAAGCTTTCTTT
cdr3_aa: CASSLEQGSEAFF
clone_size: .
d_call: TRBD1
v_call: TRBV7-7
j_call: TRBJ1-1

cdr3_nt: TGTGCCAGCAGCCAAGGCCAGGCCCTAAACAATGAGCAGTTCTTC
cdr3_aa: CASSQGQALNNEQFF
clone_size: .
d_call: .
v_call: TRBV3-1
j_call: TRBJ2-1

cdr3_nt: TGTGCCACCAGTGATCCCGGGGCCAGAGGAGAGACCCAGTACTTC
cdr3_aa: CATSDPGARGETQYF
clone_size: many
d_call: .
v_call: TRBV24-1
j_call: TRBJ2-5

cdr3_nt: TGTGCCAGCACCCCGCGGGGGGCTCAGCCCCAGCATTTT
cdr3_aa: CASTPRGAQPQHF
clone_size: .
d_call: .
v_call: TRBV28
j_call: TRBJ1-5

cdr3_nt: TGTGCCACCCGTAAAGGGGGTCTTCCCGAAAATGAGCAGTTCTTC
cdr3_aa: CATRKGGLPENEQFF
clone_size: .
d_call: .
v_call: TRBV24-1
j_call: TRBJ2-1

cdr3_nt: TGTGCCAGCAGTTACCCCGTCCGGATTGAGCAGTTCTTC
cdr3_aa: CASSYPVRIEQFF
clone_size: many
d_call: .
v_call: TRBV6-2/TRBV6-3
j_call: TRBJ2-1

cdr3_nt: TGTGCCATCAGTGGTGGACAGGGAAACACAGATACGCAGTATTTT
cdr3_aa: CAISGGQGNTDTQYF
clone_size: .
d_call: TRBD1
v_call: TRBV10-3
j_call: TRBJ2-3

cdr3_nt: TGTGCCACCAGCAGAAGAACCGGGGCCCAAGAGACCCAGTACTTC
cdr3_aa: CATSRRTGAQETQYF
clone_size: many
d_call: .
v_call: TRBV15
j_call: TRBJ2-5

cdr3_nt: TGCAGTGCTAGACTCGGTGCCGCTAGCTATGGCTACACCTTC
cdr3_aa: CSARLGAASYGYTF
clone_size: .
d_call: .
v_call: TRBV20-1
j_call: TRBJ1-2

cdr3_nt: TGCAGTGCTAGAGTGGGGGGGGCGCGAGGTGAAAAACTGTTTTTT
cdr3_aa: CSARVGGARGEKLFF
clone_size: few
d_call: .
v_call: TRBV20-1
j_call: TRBJ1-4

cdr3_nt: TGTGCCAGCTGGGAGCGGACGGCAGATACGCAGTATTTT
cdr3_aa: CASWERTADTQYF
clone_size: .
d_call: .
v_call: TRBV28
j_call: TRBJ2-3

cdr3_nt: TGTGCCAGCACCCATCTTGGGGAAAACTACTATGGCTACACCTTC
cdr3_aa: CASTHLGENYYGYTF
clone_size: medium-sized
d_call: .
v_call: TRBV7-9
j_call: TRBJ1-2

cdr3_nt: TGTGCCAGCACTCCGATAGCGCGGGGGGGCCGGACCGGGGAGCTGTTTTTT
cdr3_aa: CASTPIARGGRTGELFF
clone_size: few
d_call: TRBD2
v_call: TRBV7-9
j_call: TRBJ2-2

cdr3_nt: TGTGCCAGCAGCTTACTGGGCATCACAGATACGCAGTATTTT
cdr3_aa: CASSLLGITDTQYF
clone_size: many
d_call: .
v_call: TRBV7-2
j_call: TRBJ2-3

cdr3_nt: TGTGCCAGCAGTTTCGGAGCGGGGGGGCTAAAGACCCAGTACTTC
cdr3_aa: CASSFGAGGLKTQYF
clone_size: many
d_call: TRBD2
v_call: TRBV28
j_call: TRBJ2-5

cdr3_nt: TGCAGCGTTATGGACACTGAAGCTTTCTTT
cdr3_aa: CSVMDTEAFF
clone_size: .
d_call: .
v_call: TRBV29-1
j_call: TRBJ1-1

cdr3_nt: TGTGCCATCAGTGAACAGGGGGCGTACATGGGGGAGCTGTTTTTT
cdr3_aa: CAISEQGAYMGELFF
clone_size: .
d_call: TRBD1
v_call: TRBV10-3
j_call: TRBJ2-2

cdr3_nt: TGTGCCATCAGTGAGCATGGCCCTGGCACAGATACGCAGTATTTT
cdr3_aa: CAISEHGPGTDTQYF
clone_size: .
d_call: .
v_call: TRBV10-3
j_call: TRBJ2-3

cdr3_nt: TGTGCCAGCAGTCCGCTTGGAAGGGCAGATACGCAGTATTTT
cdr3_aa: CASSPLGRADTQYF
clone_size: few
d_call: .
v_call: TRBV14
j_call: TRBJ2-3

cdr3_nt: TGTGCCAGTACTAATCCTCCTCCGGGGCTCACTGAAGCTTTCTTT
cdr3_aa: CASTNPPPGLTEAFF
clone_size: few
d_call: .
v_call: TRBV19
j_call: TRBJ1-1

cdr3_nt: TGCAGTACGGGACACATGAACACTGAAGCTTTCTTT
cdr3_aa: CSTGHMNTEAFF
clone_size: many
d_call: .
v_call: TRBV20-1
j_call: TRBJ1-1

cdr3_nt: TGTGCCAGCAGATCAGTGGGACAGGATACGCAGTATTTT
cdr3_aa: CASRSVGQDTQYF
clone_size: many
d_call: TRBD1
v_call: TRBV27
j_call: TRBJ2-3

cdr3_nt: TGTGCCAGCAGCTTTACATACATTAACACTGAAGCTTTCTTT
cdr3_aa: CASSFTYINTEAFF
clone_size: once
d_call: .
v_call: TRBV5-6
j_call: TRBJ1-1

cdr3_nt: TGTGCCAGCAGCTTAGCCCCGGGGGGCATAGGTACAGATACGCAGTATTTT
cdr3_aa: CASSLAPGGIGTDTQYF
clone_size: .
d_call: .
v_call: TRBV7-9
j_call: TRBJ2-3

cdr3_nt: TGTGCCAGCAGTTTATGGGGGACAGGGGCCAGAGCTGGCTACACCTTC
cdr3_aa: CASSLWGTGARAGYTF
clone_size: .
d_call: TRBD1
v_call: TRBV27
j_call: TRBJ1-2

cdr3_nt: TGCAGTGCTACCTCTCCGGGACAGGGGGATTCACCCCTCCACTTT
cdr3_aa: CSATSPGQGDSPLHF
clone_size: .
d_call: TRBD1
v_call: TRBV20-1
j_call: TRBJ1-6

cdr3_nt: TGCAGTGCTCCTGAAATAGCATTGAGTAACAATGAGCAGTTCTTC
cdr3_aa: CSAPEIALSNNEQFF
clone_size: few
d_call: .
v_call: TRBV20-1
j_call: TRBJ2-1

cdr3_nt: TGTGCCACCAGTGATTTGACTAGCGGGGGGGCCAGGCAGTTCTTC
cdr3_aa: CATSDLTSGGARQFF
clone_size: few
d_call: TRBD2
v_call: TRBV24-1
j_call: TRBJ2-1

cdr3_nt: TGTGCCAGCAGCTTAAGGGGAACGGGGGCAACTGGAAACACCATATATTTT
cdr3_aa: CASSLRGTGATGNTIYF
clone_size: few
d_call: .
v_call: TRBV7-9
j_call: TRBJ1-3

cdr3_nt: TGCAGTGCCAAAATAGGCCAGGAGACTTATGGCTACACCTTC
cdr3_aa: CSAKIGQETYGYTF
clone_size: few
d_call: .
v_call: TRBV20-1
j_call: TRBJ1-2

cdr3_nt: TGTGCCAGCTCACCGGGACAGACAAACTATGGCTACACCTTC
cdr3_aa: CASSPGQTNYGYTF
clone_size: .
d_call: TRBD1
v_call: TRBV18
j_call: TRBJ1-2

cdr3_nt: TGTGCCAGCAGTTTACCGGCAGCGAACACTGAAGCTTTCTTT
cdr3_aa: CASSLPAANTEAFF
clone_size: many
d_call: .
v_call: TRBV28
j_call: TRBJ1-1

cdr3_nt: TGCAGTGCCCCTCCGGGACAGGCTACAGATACGCAGTATTTT
cdr3_aa: CSAPPGQATDTQYF
clone_size: many
d_call: TRBD1
v_call: TRBV20-1
j_call: TRBJ2-3

cdr3_nt: TGTGCCACCAGTATGGACTCCAACTATGGCTACACCTTC
cdr3_aa: CATSMDSNYGYTF
clone_size: .
d_call: .
v_call: TRBV24-1
j_call: TRBJ1-2

cdr3_nt: TGCAGTGCTACCTTGGCCCTGGGGGGCAATCAGCCCCAGCATTTT
cdr3_aa: CSATLALGGNQPQHF
clone_size: many
d_call: .
v_call: TRBV20-1
j_call: TRBJ1-5

cdr3_nt: TGCGCCAGCAGCTTCGACACAGATACGCAGTATTTT
cdr3_aa: CASSFDTDTQYF
clone_size: .
d_call: .
v_call: TRBV5-1
j_call: TRBJ2-3

cdr3_nt: TGTGCCAGTATCCCAGGGACTAGCGGGGGGACATACAATGAGCAGTTCTTC
cdr3_aa: CASIPGTSGGTYNEQFF
clone_size: .
d_call: TRBD2
v_call: TRBV7-3
j_call: TRBJ2-1

cdr3_nt: TGTGCCACCAGCAGTCTTGACGGTAGCACTGAAGCTTTCTTT
cdr3_aa: CATSSLDGSTEAFF
clone_size: many
d_call: .
v_call: TRBV15
j_call: TRBJ1-1

cdr3_nt: TGTGCCACCAGCAGACAGGACAGGGAGGGTGAGCAGTTCTTC
cdr3_aa: CATSRQDREGEQFF
clone_size: many
d_call: .
v_call: TRBV15
j_call: TRBJ2-1

cdr3_nt: TGTGCCAGCAACCACCGGGACAGGGGGAATAATGAGCGGTTCTTC
cdr3_aa: CASNHRDRGNNERFF
clone_size: .
d_call: TRBD1
v_call: TRBV6-1
j_call: TRBJ2-1

cdr3_nt: TGTGCCATCAAATCCCCAGATACGCAGTATTTT
cdr3_aa: CAIKSPDTQYF
clone_size: .
d_call: .
v_call: TRBV10-3
j_call: TRBJ2-3

cdr3_nt: TGTGCCAGCAGCTTAGCAGGACTAGCGGGGGCCCTAGGGACCGGGGAGCTGTTTTTT
cdr3_aa: CASSLAGLAGALGTGELFF
clone_size: .
d_call: TRBD2
v_call: TRBV7-9
j_call: TRBJ2-2